One sample yielded the 10 T cell receptor beta chains listed below, sequenced in a study of blood T cell repertoires in COVID-19 (dated by TCRdb to about 2020). Libraries were constructed by the immunoSEQ multiplex PCR assay. TCRdb mirrors the immuneACCESS table, restricted to in-frame sequences. Some clones are absent from its copies; in checked studies, under half trace to an unresolved V gene, and the reason for the others is unknown. This sample lists around 77,000 clones; roughly 82% were detected once. The ten biggest clones cover over 25% of the sample. Sequenced: peripheral blood. Receptors were obtained from an elderly woman with active or convalescent COVID-19.

J is TRBJ1-2 and V is TRBV10-3, with 11 nucleotides matching TRBD1. The CDR3 is 13 residues long. Per the germline V gene, CDR1 is ENHRY and CDR2 is SYGVKD. The V gene end was trimmed by 5 bases and the J gene end by 8 bases; junction bases not matched to a gene: 4. The CDR3 DNA reads as TGTGCCATCAGTCCGGGACAGGGGGAAGGCTACACCTTC. Its protein product is CAISPGQGEGYTF.

J is TRBJ1-1 and V is TRBV19, with D maybe TRBD1 (5 bases). The CDR3 is 13 amino acids. Trimming left V 3 bases short and J 3 bases short, with 8 bases between. Germline assignment: CDR1 LNHDA and CDR2 SQIVND (reference sequence). This chain's CDR3 is CASSIGAYTEAFF. For the CDR3, the DNA is TGTGCCAGTAGTATTGGGGCGTACACTGAAGCTTTCTTT. The full variable domain, in which reference TRBV19 and TRBJ1-1 provide the parts outside the CDR3, is DGGITQSPKYLFRKEGQNVTLSCEQNLNHDAMYWYRQDPGQGLRLIYYSQIVNDFQKGDIAEGYSVSREKKESFPLTVTSAQKNPTAFYLCASSIGAYTEAFFGQGTRLTVV.

This rearrangement joins TRBV7-3 to TRBJ2-5; D possibly corresponds to TRBD2 (5 bases). Germline-derived CDR1 and CDR2 are SGHTA and FQGTGA. V dropped 3 bases and J dropped 0 bases, with 5 bases sitting between them. The CDR3 is made up of 13 amino acids. CDR3 region: CASSLDYQETQYF. In nucleotides, the CDR3 is TGTGCCAGCAGCTTGGACTACCAAGAGACCCAGTACTTC.

The chain joins TRBV27 to TRBJ2-3, with TRBD2 matching 13 bases. The CDR3 is made up of 16 amino acids. The germline CDR1 and CDR2 sequences are MNHEY and SMNVEV (reference sequence). After removal of 6 bases from V and 4 bases from J, the junction contained 7 bases not matched to a gene. CDR3 DNA sequence: TGTGCCAGCAGCTCTACCACTAGCGGGGGGGCAGATACGCAGTATTTT. Translated, it gives CASSSTTSGGADTQYF.

V is TRBV2 and J is TRBJ1-6; 7 bases map to TRBD1. Germline CDR1 SNHLY, CDR2 FYNNEI. The J segment lost 3 bases and the V segment lost 6 bases, leaving 5 bases of the junction unmatched. CDR3 size: 15 residues. The CDR3 nucleotides read TGTGCCAGCAGCGACCGGGACAGCTATAATTCACCCCTCCACTTT. This encodes CASSDRDSYNSPLHF.

This clone turned up a few times. The chain couples TRBV3-1 (or the pseudogene TRBV3-2) to TRBJ2-2; no definite D call. Germline V lookup: CDR1 LGHDT, CDR2 YNNKEL (reference sequence). Trimming stripped 4 bases from V and 0 bases from J, with 6 bases between. This CDR3 comprises 14 residues. The CDR3 coding sequence is TGTGCCAGCAGCCGCGACACGAACACCGGGGAGCTGTTTTTT. Protein sequence: CASSRDTNTGELFF.

This clone was counted between two and nine times. The genes are TRBV4-3 and TRBJ2-6; D perhaps matches TRBD2 (5 bases). Germline V gives CDR1 LGHNA, CDR2 YSLEER. V was trimmed by 0 bases and J by 0 bases, leaving 6 bases between them. CDR3 length: 16 amino acids. The DNA for the CDR3 is TGCGCCAGCAGCCAAGATGCGGGCTCTGGGGCCAACGTCCTGACTTTC. This gives the protein CASSQDAGSGANVLTF.

This chain joins TRBV2 and TRBJ2-1, with 11 bases matching TRBD1. V lost 3 bases to trimming and J lost 10 bases; unmatched junction nucleotides: 8. CDR1 and CDR2 (germline): SNHLY, FYNNEI. There are 15 residues in the CDR3. CDR3 residues: CASSEGRTGGSEQFF. CDR3 coding DNA: TGTGCCAGCAGTGAGGGGAGGACAGGGGGCAGCGAGCAGTTCTTC.

The rearrangement joins TRBV25-1 to TRBJ1-1, with D uncertain. The V end lost 4 bases, the J end lost 5 bases, and 11 bases lay between the germline ends. The CDR3 runs 13 residues. Germline V lookup: CDR1 MGHDK, CDR2 SYGVNS. CDR3 region: CASSGGFWTEAFF. In nucleotides, the CDR3 is TGTGCCAGCAGTGGCGGGTTTTGGACTGAAGCTTTCTTT. The full variable domain, its missing parts supplied by reference TRBV25-1 and TRBJ1-1, is EADIYQTPRYLVIGTGKKITLECSQTMGHDKMYWYQQDPGMELHLIHYSYGVNSTEKGDLSSESTVSRIRTEHFPLTLESARPSHTSQYLCASSGGFWTEAFFGQGTRLTVV.

The chain is built from TRBV5-4 and TRBJ1-2, with a weak D call TRBD1 (5 bases). Trimming pared 3 bases from V and 7 bases from J, leaving 22 bases between. In germline, CDR1 is SGHNT, CDR2 YYREEE (reference sequence). This CDR3 has 16 residues. CDR3 amino acids: CASSSDGGAPASGYTF. CDR3 DNA: TGTGCCAGCAGCTCCGACGGAGGGGCCCCAGCAAGTGGCTACACCTTC.